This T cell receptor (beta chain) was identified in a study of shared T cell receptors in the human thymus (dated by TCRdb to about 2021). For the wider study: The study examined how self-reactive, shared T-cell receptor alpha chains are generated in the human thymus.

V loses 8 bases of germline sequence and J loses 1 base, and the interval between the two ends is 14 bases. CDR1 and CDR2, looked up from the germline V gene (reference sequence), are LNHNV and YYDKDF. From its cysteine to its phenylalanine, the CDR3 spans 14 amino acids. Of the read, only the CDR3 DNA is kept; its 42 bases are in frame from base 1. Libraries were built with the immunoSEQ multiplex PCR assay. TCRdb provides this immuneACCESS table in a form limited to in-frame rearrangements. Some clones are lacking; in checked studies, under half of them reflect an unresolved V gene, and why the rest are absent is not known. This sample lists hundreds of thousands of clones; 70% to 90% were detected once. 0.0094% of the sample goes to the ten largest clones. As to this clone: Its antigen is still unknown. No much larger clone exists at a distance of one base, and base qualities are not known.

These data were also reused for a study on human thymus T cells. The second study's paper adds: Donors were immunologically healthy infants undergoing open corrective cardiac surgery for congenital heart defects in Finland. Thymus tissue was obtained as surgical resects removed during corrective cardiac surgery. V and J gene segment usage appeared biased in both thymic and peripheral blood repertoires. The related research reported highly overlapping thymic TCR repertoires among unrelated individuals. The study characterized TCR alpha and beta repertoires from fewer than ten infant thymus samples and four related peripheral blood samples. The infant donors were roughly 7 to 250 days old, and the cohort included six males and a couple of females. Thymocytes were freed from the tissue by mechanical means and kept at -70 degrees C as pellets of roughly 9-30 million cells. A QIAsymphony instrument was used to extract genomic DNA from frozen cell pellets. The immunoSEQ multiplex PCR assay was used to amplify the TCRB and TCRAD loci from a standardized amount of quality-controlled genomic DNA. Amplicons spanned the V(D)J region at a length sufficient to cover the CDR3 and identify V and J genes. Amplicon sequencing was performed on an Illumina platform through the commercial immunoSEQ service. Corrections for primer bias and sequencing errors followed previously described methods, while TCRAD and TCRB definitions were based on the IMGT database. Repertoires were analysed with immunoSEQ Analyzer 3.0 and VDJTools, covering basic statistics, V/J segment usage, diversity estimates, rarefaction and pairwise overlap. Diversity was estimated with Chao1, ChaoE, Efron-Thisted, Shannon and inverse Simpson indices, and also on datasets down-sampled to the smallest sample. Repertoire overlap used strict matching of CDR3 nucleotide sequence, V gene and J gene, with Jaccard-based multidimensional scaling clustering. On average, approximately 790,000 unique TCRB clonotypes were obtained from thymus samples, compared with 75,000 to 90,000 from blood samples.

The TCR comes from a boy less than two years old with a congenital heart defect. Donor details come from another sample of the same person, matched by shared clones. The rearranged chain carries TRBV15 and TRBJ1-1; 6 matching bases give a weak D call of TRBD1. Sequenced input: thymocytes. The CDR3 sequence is CATLKTGKNTEAFF. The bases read TGTGCCACCCTGAAGACAGGCAAGAACACTGAAGCTTTCTTT.